This TCR beta chain was sequenced in a study of cytomegalovirus exposure and HLA in healthy donors. Broader study findings: The authors judged a highly shared variant cluster likely a sequencing artifact.

Per germline, CDR1 SNHLY and CDR2 FYNNEI. CDR3 length: 13 residues. Trimming took 7 bases from V and 6 from J; bases not matched to a gene: 9. 60 Vbeta and 13 Jbeta primers were used in PCR. TCRdb's copy holds only in-frame clones and misses some; the assay was immunoSEQ multiplex PCR. The sample has some 150,000 clones, approximately 84% seen once. Details on this clone: Its antigen remains unidentified.

Material: PBMCs. J is TRBJ2-7 and V is TRBV2; 7 bases match TRBD2. The receptor's source is a woman aged 40 to 49 in good health and CMV-seronegative. For the CDR3, the DNA is TGTGCCAGCAACCCGGGACTACGACCCGAGCAGTACTTC. Encoded protein: CASNPGLRPEQYF.